This T cell receptor (beta chain) is drawn from a study of blood T cell repertoires in COVID-19. Turning to the study itself: The origin of the acute and convalescent COVID-19 samples was the United States, Italy and Spain. T cells, B-cell-depleted T cells, or PBMCs provided the cDNA or gDNA that served as material.

This CDR3 has 18 residues. Germline trimming cut 3 bases from V and 6 bases from J; bases unmatched to any gene: 10. From germline, CDR1 is LNHDA and CDR2 SQIVND (reference sequence). Methods used by the authors: For nucleated cells, counts were estimated from reference gene primer amplification. Assay used: immunoSEQ multiplex PCR; TCRdb lists only in-frame clones, some missing. The DNA gave D and trimming, while V, J and clone size come from that table. The sample has 120,000 to 150,000 clones, around 83% seen once. The rearrangement uses TRBV19 and TRBJ2-2; 13 nucleotides match TRBD2. The clonotype was recovered from a woman aged 60 to 75 with acute or convalescent COVID-19. The sequenced sample was peripheral blood. The CDR3 reads CASSIPGLAGTGAGELFF. The CDR3 DNA reads as TGTGCCAGTAGTATTCCGGGACTAGCGGGGACGGGGGCCGGGGAGCTGTTTTTT. The full variable domain, with the rest looked up from reference TRBV19 and TRBJ2-2, is DGGITQSPKYLFRKEGQNVTLSCEQNLNHDAMYWYRQDPGQGLRLIYYSQIVNDFQKGDIAEGYSVSREKKESFPLTVTSAQKNPTAFYLCASSIPGLAGTGAGELFFGEGSRLTVL.